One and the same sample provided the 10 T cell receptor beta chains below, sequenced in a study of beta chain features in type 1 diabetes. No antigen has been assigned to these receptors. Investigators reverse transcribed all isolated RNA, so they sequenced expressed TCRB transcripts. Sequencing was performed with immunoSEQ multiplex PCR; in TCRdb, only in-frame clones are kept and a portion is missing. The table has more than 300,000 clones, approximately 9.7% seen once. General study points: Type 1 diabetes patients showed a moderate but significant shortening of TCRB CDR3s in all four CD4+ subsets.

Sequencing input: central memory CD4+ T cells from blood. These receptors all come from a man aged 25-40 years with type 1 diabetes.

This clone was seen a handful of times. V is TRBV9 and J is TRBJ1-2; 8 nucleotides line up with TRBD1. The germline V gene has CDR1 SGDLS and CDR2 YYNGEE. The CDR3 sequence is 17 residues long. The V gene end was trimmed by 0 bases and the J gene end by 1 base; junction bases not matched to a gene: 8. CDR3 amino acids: CASSVGGQVPNNYGYTF. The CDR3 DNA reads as TGTGCCAGCAGCGTAGGGGGACAGGTACCAAATAACTATGGCTACACCTTC.

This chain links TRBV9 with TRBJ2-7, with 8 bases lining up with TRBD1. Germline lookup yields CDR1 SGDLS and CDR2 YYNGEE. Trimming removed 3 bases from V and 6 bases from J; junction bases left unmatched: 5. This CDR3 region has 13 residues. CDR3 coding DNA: TGTGCCAGCAGCGCTGGACAGGGTGGCGAGCAGTACTTC. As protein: CASSAGQGGEQYF.

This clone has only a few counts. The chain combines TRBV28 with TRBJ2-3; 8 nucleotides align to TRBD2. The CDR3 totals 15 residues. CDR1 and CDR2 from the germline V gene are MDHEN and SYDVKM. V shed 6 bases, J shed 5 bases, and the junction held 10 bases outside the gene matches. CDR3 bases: TGTGCCAGCAGATCGAGCGGGGGCCCACAAGATACGCAGTATTTT. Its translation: CASRSSGGPQDTQYF.

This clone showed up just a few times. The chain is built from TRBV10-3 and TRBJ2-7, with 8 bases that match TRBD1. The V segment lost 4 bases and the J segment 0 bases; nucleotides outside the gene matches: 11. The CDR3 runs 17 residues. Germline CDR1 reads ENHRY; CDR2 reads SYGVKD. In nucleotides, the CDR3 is TGTGCCATCAGTGCCGGGCAGGGGGCGAGGACCTCCTACGAGCAGTACTTC. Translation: CAISAGQGARTSYEQYF.

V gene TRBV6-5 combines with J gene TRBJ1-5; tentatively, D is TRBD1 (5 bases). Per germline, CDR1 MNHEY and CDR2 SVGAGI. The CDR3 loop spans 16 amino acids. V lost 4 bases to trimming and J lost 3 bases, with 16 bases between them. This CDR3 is CASSFNRGHHNQPQHF. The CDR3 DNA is TGTGCCAGCAGTTTTAACAGAGGACACCACAATCAGCCCCAGCATTTT.

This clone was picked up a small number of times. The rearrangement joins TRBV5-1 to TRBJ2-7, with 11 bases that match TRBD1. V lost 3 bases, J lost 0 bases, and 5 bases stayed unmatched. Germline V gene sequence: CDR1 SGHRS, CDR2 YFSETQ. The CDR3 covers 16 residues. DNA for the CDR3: TGCGCCAGCAGCTGGACAGGGGGCGCGGACTCCTACGAGCAGTACTTC. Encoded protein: CASSWTGGADSYEQYF.

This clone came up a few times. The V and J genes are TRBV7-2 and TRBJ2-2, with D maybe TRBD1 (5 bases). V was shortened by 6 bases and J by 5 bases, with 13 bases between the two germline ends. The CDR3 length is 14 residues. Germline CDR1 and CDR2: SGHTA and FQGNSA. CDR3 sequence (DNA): TGTGCCAGCAGACGATCGACAGCAACCGGGGAGCTGTTTTTT. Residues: CASRRSTATGELFF. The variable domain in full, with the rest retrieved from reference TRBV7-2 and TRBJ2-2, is GAGVSQSPSNKVTEKGKDVELRCDPISGHTALYWYRQSLGQGLEFLIYFQGNSAPDKSGLPSDRFSAERTGGSVSTLTIQRTQQEDSAVYLCASRRSTATGELFFGEGSRLTVL.

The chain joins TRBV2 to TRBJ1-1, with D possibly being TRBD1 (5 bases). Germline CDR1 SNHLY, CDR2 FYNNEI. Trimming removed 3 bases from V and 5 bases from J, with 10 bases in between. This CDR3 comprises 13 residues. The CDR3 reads CASSEGGVTEAFF. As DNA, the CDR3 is TGTGCCAGCAGTGAGGGAGGGGTTACTGAAGCTTTCTTT.

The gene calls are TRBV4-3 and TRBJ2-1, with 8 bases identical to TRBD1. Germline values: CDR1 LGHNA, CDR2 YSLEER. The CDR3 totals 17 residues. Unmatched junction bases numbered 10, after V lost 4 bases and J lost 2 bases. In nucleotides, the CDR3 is TGCGCCAGCAGCCGTCAAATCCAGGGGGCCCCCTACAATGAGCAGTTCTTC. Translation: CASSRQIQGAPYNEQFF.

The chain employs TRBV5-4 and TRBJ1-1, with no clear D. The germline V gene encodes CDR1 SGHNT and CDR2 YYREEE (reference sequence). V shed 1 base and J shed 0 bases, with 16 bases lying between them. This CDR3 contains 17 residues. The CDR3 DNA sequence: TGTGCCAGCAGCTTGACGAGACGGGGATTAATGAACACTGAAGCTTTCTTT. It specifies CASSLTRRGLMNTEAFF.